These T cell receptor beta chains were read from a single sample in a study of response to subunit inactivated influenza vaccine. TCRdb itself ran the RT-PCR reads through MiXCR, one entry per CDR3 protein. The sample records 450,000 to 700,000 distinct CDR3 sequences, around 15% being singletons. The sample consisted of PBMCs from blood, taken about 13 days after vaccination. These receptors all stem from a man between 45 and 60 years old who received an inactivated influenza vaccine. The CDR3 runs from the conserved cysteine through the conserved F or W. A D gene is named only where the DNA matches it firmly. The listing skips clone size in some rows; elsewhere it reads once, few, many or a size class.

clone_size,v_call,j_call,d_call,cdr3_nt,cdr3_aa
many,TRBV5-1,TRBJ2-3,TRBD2,TGCGCCAGCAGCATCAGCGGGGGGGGTTACACAGATACGCAGTATTTT,CASSISGGGYTDTQYF
few,TRBV28,TRBJ2-5,TRBD2,TGTGCCAGCAGTTTGGGAGGGACCCAGGGGACCCAGTACTTC,CASSLGGTQGTQYF
.,TRBV4-3,TRBJ2-7,.,TGCGCCAGCAGCCAAGATGTCCAGGGTGGGGTCTACGAGCAGTACTTC,CASSQDVQGGVYEQYF
.,TRBV7-9,TRBJ1-1,TRBD1,TGTGCCAGCAGCGCCGGACAGGGCTGGACTGAAGCTTTCTTT,CASSAGQGWTEAFF
.,TRBV6-1,TRBJ2-4,.,TGTGCCAGCAGTCGCAAAGGCGGGGGCGGCAAAAACATTCAGTACTTC,CASSRKGGGGKNIQYF
few,TRBV29-1,TRBJ2-1,TRBD2,TGCAGCGTTTCCCGGGGGGTTGAGCAGTTCTTC,CSVSRGVEQFF
many,TRBV12-3/TRBV12-4,TRBJ1-3,.,TGTGCCAGCAGTTCACCGGGAGGTGGTGGAAACACCATATATTTT,CASSSPGGGGNTIYF
few,TRBV9,TRBJ2-3,.,TGTGCCAGCAGCGTAGGGGGTCCGGACGATACGCAGTATTTT,CASSVGGPDDTQYF
few,TRBV6-2/TRBV6-3,TRBJ2-2,TRBD1,TGTGCCAGCAGTTGGCCTGACAGGGGCCGCTTCGCGAACACCGGGGAGCTGTTTTTT,CASSWPDRGRFANTGELFF
few,TRBV20-1,TRBJ1-4,TRBD1,TGCAGTGCTCCGGACAAAACAGGGACAGGGGGAGGAGAAAAACTGTTTTTT,CSAPDKTGTGGGEKLFF
.,TRBV30,TRBJ2-2,.,TGTGCCTGGAGCGTCACCGGGGAGCTGTTTTTT,CAWSVTGELFF
.,TRBV20-1,TRBJ1-1,.,TGCAGTGCTGCCCGGGAGCAGAACACTGAAGCTTTCTTT,CSAAREQNTEAFF
few,TRBV28,TRBJ1-5,.,TGTGCCAGCAGTCCGAGTCTGGGAAGCAATCAGCCCCAGCATTTT,CASSPSLGSNQPQHF
few,TRBV2,TRBJ2-7,TRBD2,TGTGCCTCCAGGAACGGGACTACCTCTCGGGAGCAGTACTTC,CASRNGTTSREQYF
few,TRBV7-2,TRBJ2-3,.,TGTGCCAGCAGCTTAGAGGGCAACAGAGATACGCAGTATTTT,CASSLEGNRDTQYF
.,TRBV7-8,TRBJ2-3,.,TGTGCCAGCAGCTTAGGGGTTGTAACCACGGCCGCAGATACGCAGTATTTT,CASSLGVVTTAADTQYF
.,TRBV6-2/TRBV6-3,TRBJ2-7,.,TGTGCCAGCAGTCCCTCAACGCGGTACGAGCAGTACTTC,CASSPSTRYEQYF
.,TRBV5-1,TRBJ1-4,.,TGCGCCAGCAGCTCGATGCGCCTCTCGGCAACTAATGAAAAACTGTTTTTT,CASSSMRLSATNEKLFF
.,TRBV6-1,TRBJ2-5,TRBD2,TGTGCCAGCAGAGCCCCACCCGGACTAGCGGGAGGGATTGGAGAGACCCAGTACTTC,CASRAPPGLAGGIGETQYF
.,TRBV12-3/TRBV12-4,TRBJ2-3,.,TGTGCCAGTGAAGCACGGGGGTTTAGCACAGATACGCAGTATTTT,CASEARGFSTDTQYF
.,TRBV28,TRBJ2-5,TRBD2,TGTGCCAGCAGTTCCCCCTCTAGCGGGAGAGAGACCCAGTACTTC,CASSSPSSGRETQYF
.,TRBV6-1,TRBJ2-7,.,TGTGCCAGCCGGCACGGGGCTATCCAGACCTACGAGCAGTACTTC,CASRHGAIQTYEQYF
.,TRBV7-9,TRBJ2-7,TRBD2,TGTGCCAGCAGCCCGACTAGCGGATCTGGGAGGTACGAGCAGTACTTC,CASSPTSGSGRYEQYF